A selection of T cell receptor beta chains follows, all from one sample in a study of response to subunit inactivated influenza vaccine. TCRdb re-called the RT-PCR reads with MiXCR, one entry per CDR3 protein. The table records around 490,000 distinct CDR3 sequences, about 7.6% of them present only once. The sequences come from PBMCs from blood, collected about 23 months after vaccination. The receptors stem from a man between 50 and 69 years old who received an inactivated influenza vaccine. Both conserved end residues are part of each CDR3. Each record gives: J gene, clone size, D gene, V gene, CDR3 DNA, CDR3 protein. The D gene is left open where the match is weak. Size is stated for part of the rows, as once, few or many counts, or as a class when the clone is expanded.

TRBJ2-1	many	NA	TRBV6-5	TGTGCCAGCAGTTACATCGGCGGCCGATTCAACAATGAGCAGTTCTTC	CASSYIGGRFNNEQFF
TRBJ1-1	many	TRBD1	TRBV4-2	TGTGCCAGCAGCTTGACAGGGGAAGCTTTCTTT	CASSLTGEAFF
TRBJ2-1	few	TRBD2	TRBV6-1	TGTGCCAGCAGTAGCACGGGACTAGCCGAGGAGCAGTTCTTC	CASSSTGLAEEQFF
TRBJ1-2	few	NA	TRBV10-3	TGTGCCATCAGAACAGGGAGGGGTGGCTACACCTTC	CAIRTGRGGYTF
TRBJ2-2	NA	NA	TRBV20-1	TGCAGTGCTAGGCGTCCGGGGACACCTTACACCGGGGAGCTGTTTTTT	CSARRPGTPYTGELFF
TRBJ1-1	few	NA	TRBV6-2/TRBV6-3	TGTGCCAGCAGTTTCAGAGAGAACACTGAAGCTTTCTTT	CASSFRENTEAFF
TRBJ2-4	NA	NA	TRBV6-5	TGTGCCAGCAGTTACCGATACGACACCAAAAACATTCAGTACTTC	CASSYRYDTKNIQYF
TRBJ2-5	many	TRBD2	TRBV29-1	TGCAGCGTCCTTGTATTTTTGGGGGGAACTAGCGAGCAAGAGACCCAGTACTTC	CSVLVFLGGTSEQETQYF
TRBJ2-5	NA	TRBD2	TRBV11-3	TGTGCCAGCAGCCCCCGGCGGGGGAAAGGACGAGAGACCCAGTACTTC	CASSPRRGKGRETQYF
TRBJ2-1	many	TRBD2	TRBV5-1	TGCGCCAGCAGGCCTGGAAGGACGGGGGCCTCTAGCGGGAGGGGTAGTAATGAGCAGTTCTTC	CASRPGRTGASSGRGSNEQFF
TRBJ1-2	many	TRBD1	TRBV2	TGTGCCAGCAGTGTACAGGGGTCCGGCTATGGCTACACCTTC	CASSVQGSGYGYTF